The 24 T cell receptor beta chains below were found in one sample sequenced in a study of vaccination and CD4 T cells after COVID-19. An Oncomine TCR Beta short-read assay was used to sequence the DNA from cultured CD4+ T cells. MiXCR, run by TCRdb on the PCR reads, gives a single entry per CDR3 protein. The table lists approximately 11,000 distinct CDR3 sequences, 44% of them singletons, with under 8% in the top ten. These receptors' antigens are unknown. The sample's treatment: approximately nine-day PBMC culture with coronavirus spike peptide pools or control peptides (ViraFEST assay). Sequencing was carried out using CD4+ T cells from blood, cultured in vitro. Receptors originate from a human donor who had recovered from COVID-19.

The chain uses TRBV24-1 and TRBJ2-3; perhaps TRBD2 as D (6 bases). V shed 4 bases and J shed 0 bases, with 13 bases lying between them. Per the germline V gene, CDR1 is KGHDR and CDR2 is SFDVKD. This CDR3 spans 16 amino acids. The CDR3 protein is CATSEPRAGSTDTQYF. The CDR3 DNA reads as TGTGCCACCAGTGAACCACGAGCGGGCAGCACAGATACGCAGTATTTT.

V is TRBV27 and J is TRBJ1-2; possibly TRBD1 for D (5 bases). Germline CDR1 reads MNHEY; CDR2 reads SMNVEV (reference sequence). This CDR3 is 12 amino acids long. The V gene lost 2 bases and the J gene lost 6 bases, with 7 bases spanning the gap. As DNA, the CDR3 is TGTGCCAGCAGTTTACAGGGCAATGGCTACACCTTC. It is translated as CASSLQGNGYTF.

This rearrangement joins TRBV5-8 to TRBJ1-6; 11 bases fit TRBD1. The CDR3 is made up of 14 amino acids. CDR1 is SGHTS and CDR2 is YDEGEE in the germline V gene. V trimming: 4 bases; J trimming: 11 bases; junction bases outside the gene matches: 5. The chain's CDR3 is CASSAGQGGPPLHF. Here the CDR3 DNA reads TGTGCCAGCAGCGCGGGACAGGGGGGTCCACCCCTCCACTTT.

This clonotype has just one count. The rearrangement links TRBV6-1 to TRBJ2-1; TRBD2 aligns across 12 bases. The V gene's germline CDR1 is MNHNS and CDR2 SASEGT. V was pared by 6 bases and J by 7 bases, with 4 bases of the junction left unmatched. The CDR3 loop spans 14 amino acids. CDR3 DNA: TGTGCCAGCAGGCCTAGCGGGGGGGGAAATGAGCAGTTCTTC. Residues: CASRPSGGGNEQFF.

This sequence joins TRBV19 and TRBJ1-6; a possible D gene is TRBD1 (5 bases). The CDR3 length is 15 residues. V was clipped by 2 bases and J by 10 bases, with 15 bases between them. The germline CDR1 and CDR2 sequences are LNHDA and SQIVND (reference sequence). CDR3 protein: CASSIYQGEGSPLHF. CDR3 coding DNA: TGTGCCAGTAGTATATACCAGGGCGAAGGGTCACCCCTCCACTTT.

This clonotype was detected a few times. V is TRBV6-1 and J is TRBJ2-1, with D uncertain. The CDR3 has 11 residues. Germline CDR1 reads MNHNS; CDR2 reads SASEGT. V was clipped by 7 bases and J by 8 bases, with 9 bases between them. The CDR3 protein is CASTERHEQFF. The CDR3 DNA reads TGTGCCAGCACCGAACGGCATGAGCAGTTCTTC.

This clonotype was seen a handful of times. V usage is TRBV7-3 and J usage is TRBJ2-1; 7 positions match TRBD2. CDR1 is SGHTA, CDR2 FQGTGA, per germline. The CDR3 is 14 amino acids. Trimming at V came to 1 base and at J to 8 bases, leaving 5 bases not matched to a gene. This CDR3 is CASSLIASGYEQFF. For the CDR3, the DNA is TGTGCCAGCAGCTTAATTGCTAGCGGCTATGAGCAGTTCTTC. Using reference TRBV7-3 and TRBJ2-1 for the parts outside the CDR3, the full variable domain is GAGVSQTPSNKVTEKGKYVELRCDPISGHTALYWYRQSLGQGPEFLIYFQGTGAADDSGLPNDRFFAVRPEGSVSTLKIQRTERGDSAVYLCASSLIASGYEQFFGPGTRLTVL.

The chain couples TRBV7-9 to TRBJ2-5, with D uncertain. This CDR3 is 11 amino acids long. Trimming pared 5 bases from V and 4 bases from J, leaving 5 bases between. CDR1 SEHNR and CDR2 FQNEAQ come from the germline V gene (reference sequence). The CDR3: CASSRAETQYF. The CDR3 DNA reads TGTGCCAGCAGCAGGGCAGAGACCCAGTACTTC.

The chain joins TRBV9 to TRBJ1-1; 7 nucleotides agree with TRBD1. The CDR3 is 14 amino acids. The junction had 3 bases not matched to a gene; V was cut back by 0 bases and J by 4 bases. Germline values: CDR1 SGDLS, CDR2 YYNGEE. The CDR3 sequence: CASSVETGATEAFF. The CDR3, as DNA: TGTGCCAGCAGCGTAGAAACAGGGGCCACTGAAGCTTTCTTT.

The chain combines TRBV7-9 with TRBJ1-3; D remains ambiguous. V was shortened by 4 bases and J by 2 bases, with 12 bases between the two germline ends. This CDR3 is 15 amino acids long. The germline V gene has CDR1 SEHNR and CDR2 FQNEAQ (reference sequence). The CDR3 protein is CASSYDVTTGNTIYF. CDR3 DNA sequence: TGTGCCAGCAGCTACGACGTGACGACTGGAAACACCATATATTTT.

The V gene is TRBV27, the J gene TRBJ2-7; TRBD2 agrees at 8 bases. Germline V gene lookup returns CDR1 MNHEY and CDR2 SMNVEV (reference sequence). This CDR3 is built from 11 residues. The junction had 2 bases not matched to a gene; V was cut back by 6 bases and J by 7 bases. CDR3 nucleotides: TGTGCCAGCAGCGCGGGGGGAGAGCAGTACTTC. Translating gives CASSAGGEQYF.

This chain uses TRBV6-2 or TRBV6-3 with TRBJ1-2; tentative D call: TRBD1 (5 bases). V was trimmed by 6 bases and J by 0 bases, leaving 8 bases between them. CDR3 length: 13 residues. Germline CDR1 and CDR2: MNHEY and SVGEGT. The CDR3 DNA sequence: TGTGCCAGCAGCCGGACATCTAACTATGGCTACACCTTC. This sequence encodes CASSRTSNYGYTF.

This clonotype was seen just once. The chain is built from TRBV6-1 and TRBJ1-1, with D perhaps TRBD1 (5 bases). The CDR3 loop spans 12 amino acids. Germline CDR1 and CDR2: MNHNS and SASEGT. V lost 8 bases to trimming and J lost 11 bases, with 18 bases between them. DNA for the CDR3: TGTGCCAGCTCCTTTGGGATGGGGGTGGCTTTCTTT. Amino acid sequence: CASSFGMGVAFF.

Only one count was recorded for this clonotype. This chain links TRBV28 with TRBJ2-2; TRBD1 matches 7 bases. Looked up from germline, CDR1 is MDHEN and CDR2 is SYDVKM. The CDR3 is made up of 15 amino acids. V gave up 8 bases and J gave up 0 bases; unmatched junction bases: 6. The CDR3 DNA sequence: TGTGCCAGCGGGACCGGGACAGCGAACACCGGGGAGCTGTTTTTT. As protein: CASGTGTANTGELFF.

The chain uses TRBV4-3 and TRBJ1-1; D unclear. CDR3 size: 13 residues. CDR1 and CDR2 (germline): LGHNA, YSLEER. Deletions cut 1 base from V and 2 bases from J, with 5 bases between. The CDR3 region is CASSQGSNTEAFF. CDR3 DNA sequence: TGCGCCAGCAGCCAAGGGAGTAACACTGAAGCTTTCTTT.

The chain has TRBV5-6 and TRBJ1-5, with TRBD1 matching over 8 bases. CDR3 length: 15 residues. Per the germline V gene, CDR1 is SGHDT and CDR2 is YYEEEE. Unmatched junction bases numbered 8, after V lost 3 bases and J lost 6 bases. The CDR3 DNA is TGTGCCAGCAGCTACGGACAGGGAATCTCTCAGCCCCAGCATTTT. Protein: CASSYGQGISQPQHF. The full variable domain, its missing parts supplied by reference TRBV5-6 and TRBJ1-5, is DAGVTQSPTHLIKTRGQQVTLRCSPKSGHDTVSWYQQALGQGPQFIFQYYEEEERQRGNFPDRFSGHQFPNYSSELNVNALLLGDSALYLCASSYGQGISQPQHFGDGTRLSIL.

The rearrangement joins TRBV20-1 to TRBJ2-7, with 11 bases aligning to TRBD2. Germline V CDR1 and CDR2: DFQATT, SNEGSKA (reference sequence). This CDR3 comprises 13 residues. V lost 6 bases to trimming and J lost 4 bases; unmatched junction nucleotides: 5. For the CDR3, the DNA is TGCAGTGCCATGGGACTAGCGGTTTACGAGCAGTACTTC. This sequence encodes CSAMGLAVYEQYF.

The chain has TRBV20-1 and TRBJ2-3; 11 positions match TRBD2. V shed 6 bases and J 5 bases; nucleotides not matched to a gene: 13. Germline values: CDR1 DFQATT, CDR2 SNEGSKA (reference sequence). The CDR3 is 16 residues long. The CDR3 region is CSALRLAGRGLDTQYF. The CDR3 nucleotides read TGCAGTGCCCTACGACTAGCGGGACGGGGGCTAGATACGCAGTATTTT.

This chain uses TRBV12-5 with TRBJ1-2; D remains ambiguous. Germline V gene lookup returns CDR1 LGHNT and CDR2 FRNRAP. V was cut by 8 bases and J by 3 bases, with 10 bases left in between. The length of the CDR3 is 12 residues. The CDR3 spells CASSREDYGYTF. The CDR3 DNA sequence: TGTGCTAGTTCGAGGGAGGACTATGGCTACACCTTC.

This chain joins TRBV20-1 and TRBJ1-1, with a weak D call TRBD1 (6 bases). The CDR3 is 15 residues long. The germline gives CDR1 DFQATT, CDR2 SNEGSKA (reference sequence). Trimming cost V 8 bases and J 2 bases, with 21 bases left between them. The CDR3 spells CSTPHGGALNTEAFF. CDR3 DNA sequence: TGCAGTACACCTCATGGGGGGGCCCTAAACACTGAAGCTTTCTTT.

The chain employs TRBV29-1 and TRBJ1-1; D perhaps matches TRBD1 (6 bases). This CDR3 is 13 amino acids long. The germline V gene encodes CDR1 SQVTM and CDR2 ANQGSEA. With 3 bases removed from V and 4 bases from J, the gap between germline ends came to 12 bases. Here the CDR3 DNA reads TGCAGCGTTGAGGGGGCCAGAACCACTGAAGCTTTCTTT. Amino acid sequence: CSVEGARTTEAFF.

The gene calls are TRBV7-3 and TRBJ1-1, with D tentatively TRBD1 (6 bases). The CDR3 contains 17 residues. V dropped 2 bases and J dropped 0 bases, with 16 bases sitting between them. From germline, CDR1 is SGHTA and CDR2 FQGTGA. Written as DNA, the CDR3 is TGTGCCAGCAGCTTATTGGGCCCCGGGGGCATGAACACTGAAGCTTTCTTT. It yields the protein CASSLLGPGGMNTEAFF.

This clonotype was observed once. The chain links TRBV11-2 to TRBJ2-5; the D is unclear. The CDR3 extends over 12 amino acids. Germline loops: CDR1 SGHAT, CDR2 FQNNGV. The germline V and J ends were trimmed by 4 bases and 6 bases, with 9 bases remaining between them. The CDR3 loop reads CASSSSAQTQYF. For the CDR3, the DNA is TGTGCCAGCAGCTCCTCAGCGCAGACCCAGTACTTC.

This chain uses TRBV12-3 or TRBV12-4 with TRBJ1-1, with 9 bases aligning to TRBD1. This CDR3 has 15 amino acids. V lost 5 bases and J lost 3; bases outside the gene matches: 7. The CDR3 sequence: CASSGLDRGDTEAFF. Here the CDR3 DNA reads TGTGCCAGCAGTGGATTGGACAGGGGAGACACTGAAGCTTTCTTT.